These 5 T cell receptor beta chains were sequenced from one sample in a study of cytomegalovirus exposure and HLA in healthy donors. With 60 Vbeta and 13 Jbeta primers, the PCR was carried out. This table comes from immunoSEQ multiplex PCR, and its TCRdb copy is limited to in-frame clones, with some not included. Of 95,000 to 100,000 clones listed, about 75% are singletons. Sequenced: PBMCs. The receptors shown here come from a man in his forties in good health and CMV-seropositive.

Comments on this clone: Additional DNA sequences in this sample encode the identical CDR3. The CDR3 loop is CASSMERTGRAFF. The CDR3 region has the DNA TGTGCCAGTAGTATGGAACGTACAGGGCGGGCTTTCTTT. This chain connects TRBV19 to TRBJ1-1; TRBD1 might be the D (6 bases). The CDR3 is 13 amino acids. The germline V gene has CDR1 LNHDA and CDR2 SQIVND (reference sequence). V was pared by 3 bases and J by 11 bases, with 16 bases between.

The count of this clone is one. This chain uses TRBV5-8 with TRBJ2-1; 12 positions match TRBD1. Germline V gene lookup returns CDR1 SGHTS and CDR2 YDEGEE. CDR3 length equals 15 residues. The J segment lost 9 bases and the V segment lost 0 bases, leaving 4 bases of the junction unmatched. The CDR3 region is CASSLAGQGAIEQFF. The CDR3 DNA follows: TGTGCCAGCAGCTTGGCGGGACAGGGGGCGATTGAGCAGTTCTTC. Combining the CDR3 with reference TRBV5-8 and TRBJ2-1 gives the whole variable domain EAGVTQSPTHLIKTRGQQATLRCSPISGHTSVYWYQQALGLGLQFLLWYDEGEERNRGNFPPRFSGRQFPNYSSELNVNALELEDSALYLCASSLAGQGAIEQFFGPGTRLTVL.

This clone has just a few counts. The CDR3 DNA reads TGTGCCAGCAGTTCTGGACAGGGGGCGGGTCAGCCCCAGCATTTT. It codes for CASSSGQGAGQPQHF. The chain joins TRBV2 to TRBJ1-5; TRBD1 matches 11 bases. J lost 6 bases, V lost 5 bases, and 6 bases had no gene match. This CDR3 comprises 15 residues. Looked up from germline, CDR1 is SNHLY and CDR2 is FYNNEI.

The CDR3 DNA reads as TGTGCCAGCAGCCTACCCGGACAGGGGTACACCGGGGAGCTGTTTTTT. Its protein is CASSLPGQGYTGELFF. The chain links TRBV7-9 to TRBJ2-2; 9 bases fit TRBD1. Germline assignment: CDR1 SEHNR and CDR2 FQNEAQ (reference sequence). With V trimmed by 5 bases and J by 3 bases, 7 bases remained unmatched. The CDR3 sequence is 16 residues long.

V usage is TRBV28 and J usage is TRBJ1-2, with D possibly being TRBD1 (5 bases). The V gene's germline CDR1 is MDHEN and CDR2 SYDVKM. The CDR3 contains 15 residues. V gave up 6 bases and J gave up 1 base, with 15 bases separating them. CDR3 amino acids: CASSAPRRGNYGYTF. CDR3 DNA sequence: TGTGCCAGCAGCGCCCCCCGGAGGGGTAACTATGGCTACACCTTC.